A selection of T cell receptor beta chains follows, all from one sample in a study of cytomegalovirus exposure and HLA in healthy donors. Sequencing was performed with immunoSEQ multiplex PCR; in TCRdb, only in-frame clones are kept and a portion is missing. The sample includes roughly 150,000 clones, about 74% of them seen just once. Material for sequencing was PBMCs. The source of these receptors is a middle-aged man in good health and CMV-seropositive. Each CDR3 is given with its conserved first and last residue. A D gene is named only where the DNA matches it firmly. Some rows have no size entry. The others give once, few or many, or a class for an expanded clone.

abundance | j_gene | v_gene | d_gene | CDR3nt | CDR3aa
NA | TRBJ1-2 | TRBV7-9 | TRBD1 | TGTGCCAGCAGCTTAGTCCAGGCAGGGGGCTTTGGCTACACCTTC | CASSLVQAGGFGYTF
NA | TRBJ2-2 | TRBV2 | TRBD2 | TGTGCCAGCAGTGAAAACGCGGGAGCGAGCACCGGGGAGCTGTTTTTT | CASSENAGASTGELFF
once | TRBJ2-7 | TRBV5-1 | NA | TGCGCCAGCAGCTTCACTACAACTGGGGGCCCCGGCTCCTACGAGCAGTACTTC | CASSFTTTGGPGSYEQYF
NA | TRBJ1-3 | TRBV9 | TRBD1 | TGTGCCAGCAGCCCCCGACAGGGTATGAACACCATATATTTT | CASSPRQGMNTIYF
NA | TRBJ1-4 | TRBV7-9 | TRBD1 | TGTGCCAGCAGCCGGGACAGGCGGGATGAAAAACTGTTTTTT | CASSRDRRDEKLFF
NA | TRBJ2-3 | TRBV29-1 | TRBD2 | TGCAGCGCCCGCAGCGGGGGTGGCACAGATACGCAGTATTTT | CSARSGGGTDTQYF
NA | TRBJ1-2 | TRBV28 | NA | TGTGCCAGCATTAAAGGGGGGGAGTGGGGGAAGGATGGCTACACCTTC | CASIKGGEWGKDGYTF
NA | TRBJ2-3 | TRBV7-9 | TRBD1 | TGTGCCAGCGCGTTACAGGGGCTTATAGTCGGCACAGATACGCAGTATTTT | CASALQGLIVGTDTQYF
NA | TRBJ2-5 | TRBV27 | TRBD2 | TGTGCCAGCAGTTTAACTAGCGGGAGCGTCCAAGAGACCCAGTACTTC | CASSLTSGSVQETQYF
NA | TRBJ2-7 | TRBV28 | NA | TGTGCCAGCAGTTATATGTACGAGCAGTACTTC | CASSYMYEQYF
NA | TRBJ2-1 | TRBV6-5 | NA | TGTGCCAGCAGTTTTCGGACTGACTTGTACAATGAGCAGTTCTTC | CASSFRTDLYNEQFF
NA | TRBJ2-7 | TRBV10-1 | TRBD2 | TGCGCCAACGTTACCCCTAGCGGAGTTACCTACGAGCAGTACTTC | CANVTPSGVTYEQYF
once | TRBJ1-2 | TRBV19 | NA | TGTGCCAGTAATTCGGGGTATGGCTACACCTTC | CASNSGYGYTF
NA | TRBJ2-7 | TRBV19 | NA | TGTGCCAGTCAAGAGAGGGCTAGCGTAGCCTACGAGCAGTACTTC | CASQERASVAYEQYF
NA | TRBJ2-6 | TRBV25-1 | NA | TGTGCCAGCAGTGAAAGGGAAGCTGGGGCCAACGGCCTGACTTTC | CASSEREAGANGLTF
NA | TRBJ2-3 | TRBV27 | NA | TGTGCCAGCAGTTTTTTCGGGAGAATCACAGATACGCAGTATTTT | CASSFFGRITDTQYF
NA | TRBJ1-6 | TRBV7-9 | NA | TGTGCCAGCAGCCCAGGGTTCGTCCGCTCACCCCTCCACTTT | CASSPGFVRSPLHF
NA | TRBJ1-5 | TRBV7-8 | NA | TGTGCCAGCAGCGGGAGTGGCAGGGGAGATCAGCCCCAGCATTTT | CASSGSGRGDQPQHF
NA | TRBJ2-7 | TRBV7-9 | NA | TGTGCCAGCAGCCTGGGACTCAAGGGGGAGCAGTACTTC | CASSLGLKGEQYF
NA | TRBJ2-5 | TRBV4-3 | TRBD2 | TGCGCCAGCAGCCAAAGGAAGGCGGGGGGCCTCGGTCAAGAGACCCAGTACTTC | CASSQRKAGGLGQETQYF
NA | TRBJ2-1 | TRBV7-8 | TRBD2 | TGTGCCAGCAGCGGAAGGACTAGCGGACCGATTGGGAATGAGCAGTTCTTC | CASSGRTSGPIGNEQFF
NA | TRBJ2-7 | TRBV10-1 | NA | TGCGCCAGCAGTGCCGGGAACCTCTACGAGCAGTACTTC | CASSAGNLYEQYF
NA | TRBJ2-2 | TRBV30 | TRBD2 | TGTGCCTGGAGTAAGCGGGAGGGGAACACCGGGGAGCTGTTTTTT | CAWSKREGNTGELFF
NA | TRBJ2-3 | TRBV7-9 | NA | TGTGCCAGCAGCTTACCCCTGACAGCAGATACGCAGTATTTT | CASSLPLTADTQYF
NA | TRBJ1-4 | TRBV9 | TRBD1 | TGTGCCAGCAGCGTAGCTGGACAGGGGTTTGAAAAACTGTTTTTT | CASSVAGQGFEKLFF
few | TRBJ2-1 | TRBV6-5 | TRBD2 | TGTGCCAGCAGGGGACTAGCGGACTACAATGAGCAGTTCTTC | CASRGLADYNEQFF
NA | TRBJ2-3 | TRBV6-5 | NA | TGTGCCAGCAGGCAGGCTTCGGGCACAGATACGCAGTATTTT | CASRQASGTDTQYF
few | TRBJ2-7 | TRBV7-8 | NA | TGTGCCAGCAGCTTAGCGGCAGGGGGGCCGTACGAGCAGTACTTC | CASSLAAGGPYEQYF
NA | TRBJ2-7 | TRBV4-1 | NA | TGCGCCAGCAGCCAACGGTCCGGGTACGAGCAGTACTTC | CASSQRSGYEQYF
NA | TRBJ1-5 | TRBV7-8 | NA | TGTGCCAGCAGCCCGGGACAAGGCAATCAGCCCCAGCATTTT | CASSPGQGNQPQHF
NA | TRBJ1-3 | TRBV2 | TRBD1 | TGTGCCAGCAACACCGGGACAGGGGTTTTCGGAAACACCATATATTTT | CASNTGTGVFGNTIYF
NA | TRBJ1-4 | TRBV9 | TRBD1 | TGTGCCAGCAGCGTGGGGACAGTGAATGAAAAACTGTTTTTT | CASSVGTVNEKLFF
NA | TRBJ2-7 | TRBV4-3 | NA | TGCGCCAGCAGCCAAGACAGGGGTGTTCCCTACGAGCAGTACTTC | CASSQDRGVPYEQYF
NA | TRBJ2-3 | TRBV7-3 | NA | TGTGCCAGCAGCTTAATATTCGGAGCAGATACGCAGTATTTT | CASSLIFGADTQYF
NA | TRBJ1-4 | TRBV2 | TRBD1 | TGTGCCAGCAGTGGGGCTACAGGGGGCACTGAAAAACTGTTTTTT | CASSGATGGTEKLFF
once | TRBJ2-5 | TRBV5-1 | NA | TGCGCCAGCAGCTTGGAGGCCGGAGGCCTCCGGGAGACCCAGTACTTC | CASSLEAGGLRETQYF
NA | TRBJ2-7 | TRBV27 | TRBD2 | TGTGCCAGCAGCTCCCTAGCGGGAGTAATGTACGAGCAGTACTTC | CASSSLAGVMYEQYF
NA | TRBJ2-1 | TRBV7-7 | NA | TGTGCCAGCAGCTTAGACTTGGCCTACAATGAGCAGTTCTTC | CASSLDLAYNEQFF
NA | TRBJ2-7 | TRBV27 | NA | TGTGCCAGCAGTTTTTCGCGGCTAATTGACTACGAGCAGTACTTC | CASSFSRLIDYEQYF
NA | TRBJ2-7 | TRBV29-1 | TRBD2 | TGCAGCGGCCTACCCCGGGGGAGGGACGAGCAGTACTTC | CSGLPRGRDEQYF
NA | TRBJ2-1 | TRBV9 | TRBD2 | TGTGCCAGCAGCCCCACTAGCGGATACAATGAGCAGTTCTTC | CASSPTSGYNEQFF
NA | TRBJ2-6 | TRBV7-9 | NA | TGTGCCAGCAGCTTAGCGCACTCTGGGGCCAACGGCCTGACTTTC | CASSLAHSGANGLTF
NA | TRBJ1-6 | TRBV10-3 | NA | TGTGCCATCAGACAGGGCGATAATTCACCCCTCCACTTT | CAIRQGDNSPLHF
few | TRBJ2-7 | TRBV7-9 | NA | TGTGCCAGCAGACCCAAGGGGTACTACGAGCAGTACTTC | CASRPKGYYEQYF
NA | TRBJ1-1 | TRBV6-5 | TRBD1 | TGTGCCAGCAGCCATACAGGGGGCCCCACTGAAGCTTTCTTT | CASSHTGGPTEAFF